The 27 T cell receptor beta chains presented below share a single source sample, sequenced in a study of response to subunit inactivated influenza vaccine. TCRdb passed the RT-PCR reads through MiXCR, listing each CDR3 protein once. The sample has a few hundred thousand distinct CDR3 sequences, 11% seen once. These same records also appear under a second study, on T cells expressing NK-cell markers. From that second work: Generation of TCR beta cDNA was performed by 5'RACE template switching incorporating UMIs.

The specimen was PBMCs from blood, collected on the day of vaccination. The source is a man aged 50-59 years who received an inactivated influenza vaccine.

The V and J genes are TRBV24-1 and TRBJ1-1; TRBD1 is a possible D gene (5 bases). Germline CDR1 and CDR2: KGHDR and SFDVKD. V lost 1 base and J lost 7, with 15 bases in between. The CDR3 length is 15 residues. The CDR3 here is CATSDFFPRGCEAFF. The DNA for the CDR3 is TGTGCCACCAGTGATTTTTTCCCCCGGGGCTGTGAAGCTTTCTTT.

V usage is TRBV2 and J usage is TRBJ2-4; a possible D gene is TRBD2 (6 bases). Germline values: CDR1 SNHLY, CDR2 FYNNEI. V was clipped by 3 bases and J by 9 bases, with 21 bases between them. CDR3 size: 16 residues. In DNA form, the CDR3 reads TGTGCCAGCAGTGACCCCCGGGGATCCGGGAGAAGCATTCAGTACTTC. This sequence encodes CASSDPRGSGRSIQYF.

This clonotype appeared a few times. This chain joins TRBV29-1 and TRBJ1-5, with a tentative D call TRBD1 (6 bases). Germline lookup yields CDR1 SQVTM and CDR2 ANQGSEA. V was clipped by 5 bases and J by 4 bases, with 9 bases between them. CDR3 length equals 12 residues. The CDR3 reads CSVRTENQPQHF. The CDR3 DNA reads TGCAGCGTTCGGACAGAAAATCAGCCCCAGCATTTT. Full variable domain (rest looked up from reference TRBV29-1 and TRBJ1-5): SAVISQKPSRDICQRGTSLTIQCQVDSQVTMMFWYRQQPGQSLTLIATANQGSEATYESGFVIDKFPISRPNLTFSTLTVSNMSPEDSSIYLCSVRTENQPQHFGDGTRLSIL.

The chain uses TRBV4-2 and TRBJ2-2; TRBD2 agrees at 13 bases. V trimming: 0 bases; J trimming: 1 base; junction bases outside the gene matches: 8. The CDR3 length is 20 residues. Germline CDR1 reads LGHNA; CDR2 reads YNFKEQ. The chain's CDR3 is CASSQDRRLAGGLNTGELFF. The CDR3 nucleotides are TGTGCCAGCAGCCAAGATAGGAGACTAGCGGGAGGATTGAACACCGGGGAGCTGTTTTTT.

The J gene is TRBJ2-1, the V gene TRBV6-1; no clear D gene. V was shortened by 8 bases and J by 2 bases, with 4 bases between the two germline ends. The CDR3 extends over 11 amino acids. CDR1 MNHNS and CDR2 SASEGT come from the germline V gene. The CDR3 loop reads CASATYNEQFF. The CDR3 DNA follows: TGTGCCAGCGCAACCTACAATGAGCAGTTCTTC.

The chain combines TRBV29-1 with TRBJ2-2; no firm D call. Germline V gene data show CDR1 as SQVTM and CDR2 as ANQGSEA. This CDR3 has 15 amino acids. Trimming cost V 7 bases and J 0 bases, with 15 bases left between them. The CDR3 DNA sequence: TGCAGCGATGGCGGTCGACTGACGAACACCGGGGAGCTGTTTTTT. This gives the protein CSDGGRLTNTGELFF.

V and J are TRBV20-1 and TRBJ2-5; 9 bases align to TRBD2. This CDR3 contains 14 residues. In germline, CDR1 is DFQATT, CDR2 SNEGSKA (reference sequence). V trimming: 1 base; J trimming: 7 bases; junction bases outside the gene matches: 7. CDR3 region: CSARVREGAWTQYF. CDR3 DNA: TGCAGTGCTAGAGTGCGGGAGGGAGCCTGGACCCAGTACTTC.

The CDR3 DNA is TGTGCCAGCAACTTCAGACAGGGGGCCACAGATACGCAGTATTTT. It is translated as CASNFRQGATDTQYF. This chain joins TRBV28 and TRBJ2-3; 10 positions agree with TRBD1. This CDR3 comprises 15 residues. After removal of 7 bases from V and 2 bases from J, the junction contained 6 bases not matched to a gene. Germline CDR1 MDHEN, CDR2 SYDVKM. The variable domain in full, completed from reference TRBV28 and TRBJ2-3, reads DVKVTQSSRYLVKRTGEKVFLECVQDMDHENMFWYRQDPGLGLRLIYFSYDVKMKEKGDIPEGYSVSREKKERFSLILESASTNQTSMYLCASNFRQGATDTQYFGPGTRLTVL.

This clonotype was seen more than once but under ten times. The chain links TRBV20-1 to TRBJ2-7; D remains unclear. With 3 bases removed from V and 2 bases from J, the gap between germline ends came to 11 bases. The CDR3 sequence is 13 residues long. Germline assignment: CDR1 DFQATT and CDR2 SNEGSKA (reference sequence). The CDR3 DNA is TGCAGTGCTAGTAACAGCGCTACCTACGAGCAGTACTTC. The encoded protein is CSASNSATYEQYF.

V gene TRBV2 combines with J gene TRBJ2-7, with D possibly being TRBD1 (5 bases). Germline assignment: CDR1 SNHLY and CDR2 FYNNEI. The CDR3 has 16 amino acids. Trimming left V 7 bases short and J 1 base short, with 20 bases between. The CDR3 DNA reads as TGTGCCAGCAAGGGAATCAGGGCCAGTTCGTCCTACGAGCAGTACTTC. This codes for CASKGIRASSSYEQYF.

This clonotype was counted between two and nine times. This rearrangement joins TRBV6-5 to TRBJ2-1, with D perhaps TRBD1 or TRBD2 (5 bases each). Germline CDR1 and CDR2: MNHEY and SVGAGI. This CDR3 region has 12 residues. Trimming cost V 5 bases and J 10 bases, with 12 bases left between them. The CDR3 DNA reads as TGTGCCAGCAGTGGGACGGTCTGGGAGCAGTTCTTC. As protein: CASSGTVWEQFF.

This clonotype was recorded at least ten times. This sequence joins TRBV7-9 and TRBJ2-3, with a weak D call TRBD1 (6 bases). Germline loops: CDR1 SEHNR, CDR2 FQNEAQ (reference sequence). CDR3 length: 14 amino acids. V was trimmed by 2 bases and J by 4 bases, leaving 10 bases between them. The CDR3 sequence: CASSLRGSPDTQYF. The CDR3 DNA follows: TGTGCCAGCAGCTTAAGGGGGAGTCCAGATACGCAGTATTTT. The whole variable domain, remainder taken from reference TRBV7-9 and TRBJ2-3, is DTGVSQNPRHKITKRGQNVTFRCDPISEHNRLYWYRQTLGQGPEFLTYFQNEAQLEKSRLLSDRFSAERPKGSFSTLEIQRTEQGDSAMYLCASSLRGSPDTQYFGPGTRLTVL.

The rearrangement uses TRBV10-1 and TRBJ2-7; D possibly corresponds to TRBD2 (5 bases). The V gene lost 2 bases and the J gene lost 2 bases, with 10 bases spanning the gap. Germline V gene data show CDR1 as WNHNN and CDR2 as SYGVQD (reference sequence). This CDR3 comprises 14 residues. The CDR3 region is CASSERSGPYEQYF. CDR3 coding DNA: TGCGCCAGCAGTGAGCGAAGCGGTCCCTACGAGCAGTACTTC.

J is TRBJ1-1 and V is TRBV11-2; D remains unclear. In germline, CDR1 is SGHAT, CDR2 FQNNGV. Between the trimmed V and J ends, which lost 1 base and 3 bases, there was a span of 18 bases. CDR3 length: 17 amino acids. Here the CDR3 reads CASSLGLRGKRDTEAFF. CDR3 in DNA: TGTGCCAGCAGCTTAGGCCTTCGGGGAAAGAGGGACACTGAAGCTTTCTTT.

This clonotype was detected only a few times. V is TRBV12-3 or TRBV12-4 and J is TRBJ2-1; D is possibly TRBD2 (5 bases). Trimming shortened V by 5 bases and J by 9 bases, and 11 bases separated the two germline ends. CDR3 size: 12 residues. CDR3 protein: CASSTAGVEQFF. For the CDR3, the DNA is TGTGCCAGCAGTACGGCGGGTGTTGAGCAGTTCTTC.

This clonotype was counted at least ten times. The chain combines TRBV7-2 with TRBJ2-3; D tentatively fits TRBD1 or TRBD2 (6 bases each). CDR1 and CDR2 from the germline V gene are SGHTA and FQGNSA. The CDR3 runs 15 residues. V lost 2 bases to trimming and J lost 4 bases, with 13 bases between them. The CDR3 region has the DNA TGTGCCAGCAGCTTATCAGCCGGGGGCGCAGATACGCAGTATTTT. The encoded protein is CASSLSAGGADTQYF.

This clonotype came up many times. The chain employs TRBV6-5 and TRBJ2-5, with TRBD1 matching 10 bases. V dropped 3 bases and J dropped 4; count of bases not matched to a gene: 5. Germline V gives CDR1 MNHEY, CDR2 SVGAGI. The CDR3 runs to 15 residues. CDR3 loop: CASSYPGTGVETQYF. CDR3 in DNA: TGTGCCAGCAGTTATCCCGGGACAGGGGTAGAGACCCAGTACTTC.

Here the CDR3 reads CSATRGPSSYNSPLHF. CDR3 in DNA: TGCAGTGCTACTAGGGGACCGAGCTCCTATAATTCACCCCTCCACTTT. This sequence joins TRBV20-1 and TRBJ1-6, with D tentatively TRBD1 (5 bases). Trimming took 4 bases from V and 0 from J, leaving 13 bases between them. Germline V gives CDR1 DFQATT, CDR2 SNEGSKA (reference sequence). This CDR3 contains 16 residues.

The chain couples TRBV20-1 to TRBJ1-2, with D unclear. This CDR3 comprises 12 residues. Germline V gene lookup returns CDR1 DFQATT and CDR2 SNEGSKA (reference sequence). The V end was cut by 5 bases, the J end by 5 bases, with 12 bases between. Written as DNA, the CDR3 is TGCAGTGCTTACCCCGACATGTATGGCTACACCTTC. Its protein is CSAYPDMYGYTF.

There are a few counts of this clonotype. The V call is TRBV5-1, the J call TRBJ1-4; D call uncertain. The germline V gene encodes CDR1 SGHRS and CDR2 YFSETQ. V was clipped by 4 bases and J by 2 bases, with 12 bases between them. The CDR3 loop spans 15 amino acids. The CDR3 coding sequence is TGCGCCAGCAGCCATACTGAGGGCACTAATGAAAAACTGTTTTTT. This codes for CASSHTEGTNEKLFF. Full variable domain (missing parts from reference TRBV5-1 and TRBJ1-4): KAGVTQTPRYLIKTRGQQVTLSCSPISGHRSVSWYQQTPGQGLQFLFEYFSETQRNKGNFPGRFSGRQFSNSRSEMNVSTLELGDSALYLCASSHTEGTNEKLFFGSGTQLSVL.

The chain has TRBV5-1 and TRBJ2-5; weak D call: TRBD2 (6 bases). This CDR3 region has 14 residues. The germline V and J ends were trimmed by 4 bases and 2 bases, with 12 bases remaining between them. Germline values: CDR1 SGHRS, CDR2 YFSETQ. The CDR3 DNA reads as TGCGCCAGCAGCCCGGGACTGATACAAGAGACCCAGTACTTC. Its protein product is CASSPGLIQETQYF. Supplemented by reference TRBV5-1 and TRBJ2-5, the full variable domain reads KAGVTQTPRYLIKTRGQQVTLSCSPISGHRSVSWYQQTPGQGLQFLFEYFSETQRNKGNFPGRFSGRQFSNSRSEMNVSTLELGDSALYLCASSPGLIQETQYFGPGTRLLVL.

The genes are TRBV4-3 and TRBJ2-7; D is possibly TRBD2 (6 bases). The CDR3 spans 15 residues. Germline V gene data show CDR1 as LGHNA and CDR2 as YSLEER. V was shortened by 0 bases and J by 5 bases, with 14 bases between the two germline ends. CDR3 protein: CASSQDWGVLNEQYF. In DNA, the CDR3 is TGCGCCAGCAGCCAAGATTGGGGGGTCCTGAACGAGCAGTACTTC.

The V and J genes are TRBV7-2 and TRBJ2-4, with D hard to call. The germline gives CDR1 SGHTA, CDR2 FQGNSA. This CDR3 region has 14 residues. Trimming stripped 4 bases from V and 7 bases from J, with 14 bases between. The CDR3 nucleotides are TGTGCCAGCAGCTCACCAAAAGGCGTGAACATTCAGTACTTC. Translation gives CASSSPKGVNIQYF.

This clonotype came up a few times. This chain links TRBV18 with TRBJ2-1; a weak D match, TRBD2 (6 bases). Trimming removed 6 bases from V and 6 bases from J, with 12 bases in between. CDR1 and CDR2 from the germline V gene are KGHSH and LQKENI. CDR3 length equals 13 residues. The CDR3: CASSPYSGNEQFF. Here the CDR3 DNA reads TGTGCCAGCTCGCCGTATAGCGGCAATGAGCAGTTCTTC. Full variable domain (outside the CDR3, taken from reference TRBV18 and TRBJ2-1): NAGVMQNPRHLVRRRGQEARLRCSPMKGHSHVYWYRQLPEEGLKFMVYLQKENIIDESGMPKERFSAEFPKEGPSILRIQQVVRGDSAAYFCASSPYSGNEQFFGPGTRLTVL.

The chain employs TRBV7-2 and TRBJ2-5, with 9 nucleotides matching TRBD2. Germline lookup yields CDR1 SGHTA and CDR2 FQGNSA. V gave up 1 base and J gave up 3 bases; unmatched junction bases: 9. This CDR3 region has 17 residues. The CDR3: CASSLGLAGPAKETQYF. CDR3 bases: TGTGCCAGCAGCTTAGGGCTAGCGGGGCCAGCTAAAGAGACCCAGTACTTC.

This clonotype turned up a few times. The chain links TRBV27 to TRBJ1-6; the D is unclear. CDR3 size: 14 residues. V was trimmed by 3 bases and J by 5 bases, leaving 8 bases between them. Germline V gene sequence: CDR1 MNHEY, CDR2 SMNVEV (reference sequence). The CDR3 loop reads CASSFLQNNSPLHF. CDR3 DNA sequence: TGTGCCAGCAGTTTCTTACAGAATAATTCACCCCTCCACTTT.

The V and J genes are TRBV28 and TRBJ2-3; D remains unclear. V lost 8 bases and J lost 3, with 15 bases in between. CDR1 MDHEN and CDR2 SYDVKM come from the germline V gene. The CDR3 runs 14 residues. This CDR3 is CASARSQGTDTQYF. The CDR3 bases are TGTGCCAGCGCCAGAAGTCAAGGTACAGATACGCAGTATTTT.